Shown below are 2 T cell receptor beta chains from a single sample sequenced in a study of CD8+ T cells in alopecia areata. Indicated treatment: oral pan-JAK inhibitor, 5-10 mg twice daily. TCR sequencing used cDNA made by reverse transcription of extracted RNA. Some clones are missing from TCRdb's copy, which holds only in-frame ones; the method was immunoSEQ multiplex PCR. Found here are around 270,000 clones, 58% of them singletons; the top ten hold over 1.5%. Sequences were derived from CD4+ T cells sorted from blood, sampled at week 24, from a patient treated with tofacitinib. All receptors derive from a human donor with alopecia areata.

This chain connects TRBV5-1 to TRBJ1-5; D not certain. The CDR3 consists of 14 residues. Germline CDR1 reads SGHRS; CDR2 reads YFSETQ. Trimming removed 0 bases from V and 2 bases from J, with 6 bases in between. This CDR3 is CASSLGDGNQPQHF. The DNA for the CDR3 is TGCGCCAGCAGCTTGGGGGATGGCAATCAGCCCCAGCATTTT.

This clone was picked up a small number of times. This sequence joins TRBV6-1 and TRBJ2-7; D might be TRBD1 (6 bases). This CDR3 comprises 14 residues. CDR1 MNHNS and CDR2 SASEGT come from the germline V gene. V was trimmed by 7 bases and J by 3 bases, leaving 16 bases between them. CDR3 sequence reads: CASIGTKEDYEQYF. CDR3 coding DNA: TGTGCCAGCATCGGGACAAAAGAGGACTACGAGCAGTACTTC.